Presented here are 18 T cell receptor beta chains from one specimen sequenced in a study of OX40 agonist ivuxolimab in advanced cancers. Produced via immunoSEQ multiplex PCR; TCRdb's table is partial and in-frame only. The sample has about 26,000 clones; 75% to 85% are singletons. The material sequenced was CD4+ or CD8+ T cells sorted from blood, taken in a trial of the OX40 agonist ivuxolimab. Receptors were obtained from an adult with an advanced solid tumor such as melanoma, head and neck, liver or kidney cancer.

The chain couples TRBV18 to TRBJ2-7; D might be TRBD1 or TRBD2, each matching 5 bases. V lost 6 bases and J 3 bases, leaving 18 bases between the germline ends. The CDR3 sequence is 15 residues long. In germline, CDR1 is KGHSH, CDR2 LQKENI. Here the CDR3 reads CASSDSGTAFYEQYF. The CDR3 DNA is TGTGCCAGCTCGGACTCCGGGACGGCGTTCTACGAGCAGTACTTC.

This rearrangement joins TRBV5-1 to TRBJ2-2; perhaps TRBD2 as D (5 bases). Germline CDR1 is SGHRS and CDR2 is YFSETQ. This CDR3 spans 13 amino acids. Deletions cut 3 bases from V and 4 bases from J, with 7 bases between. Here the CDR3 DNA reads TGCGCCAGCAGCTCCGGAGGCACCGGGGAGCTGTTTTTT. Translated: CASSSGGTGELFF.

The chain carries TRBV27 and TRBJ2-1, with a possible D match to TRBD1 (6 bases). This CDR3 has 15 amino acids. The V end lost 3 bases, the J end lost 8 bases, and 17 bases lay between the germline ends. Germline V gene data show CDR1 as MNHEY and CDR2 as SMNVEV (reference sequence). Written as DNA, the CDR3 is TGTGCCAGCAGTTTTGTACCCGGGACACCCGATGAGCAGTTCTTC. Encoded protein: CASSFVPGTPDEQFF.

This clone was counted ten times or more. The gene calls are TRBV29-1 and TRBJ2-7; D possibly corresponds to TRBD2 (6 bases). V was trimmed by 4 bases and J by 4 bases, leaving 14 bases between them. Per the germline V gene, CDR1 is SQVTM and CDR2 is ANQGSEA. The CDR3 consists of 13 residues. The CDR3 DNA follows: TGCAGCGTTGGTCTTAGCGGTTCTTACGAGCAGTACTTC. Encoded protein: CSVGLSGSYEQYF.

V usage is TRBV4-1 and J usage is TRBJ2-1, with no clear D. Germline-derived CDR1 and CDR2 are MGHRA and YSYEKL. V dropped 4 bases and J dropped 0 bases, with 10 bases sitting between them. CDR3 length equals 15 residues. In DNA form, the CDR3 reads TGCGCCAGCAGCCCCGACTCAAGCTCCTACAATGAGCAGTTCTTC. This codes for CASSPDSSSYNEQFF.

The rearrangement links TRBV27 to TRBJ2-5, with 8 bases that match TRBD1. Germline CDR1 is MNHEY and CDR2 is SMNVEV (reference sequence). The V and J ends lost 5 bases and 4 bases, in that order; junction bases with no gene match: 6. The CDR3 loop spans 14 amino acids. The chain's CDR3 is CASSQWGTGETQYF. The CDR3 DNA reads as TGTGCCAGCAGTCAATGGGGGACAGGAGAGACCCAGTACTTC.

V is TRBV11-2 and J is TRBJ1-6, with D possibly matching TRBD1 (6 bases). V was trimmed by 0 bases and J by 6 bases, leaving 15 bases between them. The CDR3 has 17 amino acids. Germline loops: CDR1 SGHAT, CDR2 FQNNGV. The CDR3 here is CASSLEWGARRNSPLHF. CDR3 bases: TGTGCCAGCAGCTTAGAGTGGGGGGCAAGGCGTAATTCACCCCTCCACTTT.

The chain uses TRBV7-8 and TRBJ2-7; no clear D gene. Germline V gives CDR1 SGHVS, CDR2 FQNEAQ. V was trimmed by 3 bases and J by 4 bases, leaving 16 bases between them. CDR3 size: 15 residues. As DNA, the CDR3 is TGTGCCAGCAGCTTTCCTAGTGACCCTTCGTACGAGCAGTACTTC. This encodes CASSFPSDPSYEQYF.

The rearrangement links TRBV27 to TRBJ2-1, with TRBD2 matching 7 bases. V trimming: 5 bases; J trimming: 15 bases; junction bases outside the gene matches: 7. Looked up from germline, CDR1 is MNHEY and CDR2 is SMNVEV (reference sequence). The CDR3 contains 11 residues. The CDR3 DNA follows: TGTGCCAGCAGTCCCGGGGGGTTCTGGTTCTTC. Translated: CASSPGGFWFF.

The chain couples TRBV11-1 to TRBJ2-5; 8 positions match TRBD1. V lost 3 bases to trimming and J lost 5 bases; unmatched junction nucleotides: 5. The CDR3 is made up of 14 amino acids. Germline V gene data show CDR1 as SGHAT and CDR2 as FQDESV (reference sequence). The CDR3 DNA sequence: TGTGCCAGCAGCTTGACAGGGGCGGTGGAGACCCAGTACTTC. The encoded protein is CASSLTGAVETQYF.

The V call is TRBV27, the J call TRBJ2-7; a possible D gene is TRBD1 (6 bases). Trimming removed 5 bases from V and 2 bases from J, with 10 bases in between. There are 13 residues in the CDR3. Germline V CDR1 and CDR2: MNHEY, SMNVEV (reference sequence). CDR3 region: CASSPGVAYEQYF. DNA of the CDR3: TGTGCCAGCAGTCCAGGGGTAGCCTACGAGCAGTACTTC.

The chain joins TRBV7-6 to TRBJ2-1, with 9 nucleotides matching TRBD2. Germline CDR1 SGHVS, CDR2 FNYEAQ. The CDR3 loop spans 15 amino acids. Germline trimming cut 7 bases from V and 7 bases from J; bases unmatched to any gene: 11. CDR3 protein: CASTPMAGGENEQFF. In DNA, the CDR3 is TGTGCCAGCACCCCTATGGCGGGGGGGGAAAATGAGCAGTTCTTC.

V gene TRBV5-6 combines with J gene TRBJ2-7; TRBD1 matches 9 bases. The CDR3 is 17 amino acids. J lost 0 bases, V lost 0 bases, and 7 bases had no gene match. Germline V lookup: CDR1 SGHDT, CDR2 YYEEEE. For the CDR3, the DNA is TGTGCCAGCAGCTTGGCCTGGACAGGGGCCAGCTCCTACGAGCAGTACTTC. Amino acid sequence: CASSLAWTGASSYEQYF. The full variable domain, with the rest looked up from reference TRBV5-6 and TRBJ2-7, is DAGVTQSPTHLIKTRGQQVTLRCSPKSGHDTVSWYQQALGQGPQFIFQYYEEEERQRGNFPDRFSGHQFPNYSSELNVNALLLGDSALYLCASSLAWTGASSYEQYFGPGTRLTVT.

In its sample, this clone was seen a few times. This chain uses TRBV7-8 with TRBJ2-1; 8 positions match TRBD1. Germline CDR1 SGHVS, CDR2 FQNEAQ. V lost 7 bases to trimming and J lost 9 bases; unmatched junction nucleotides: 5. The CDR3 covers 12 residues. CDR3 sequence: CASIPGGTEQFF. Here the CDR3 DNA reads TGTGCCAGCATCCCAGGGGGCACTGAGCAGTTCTTC. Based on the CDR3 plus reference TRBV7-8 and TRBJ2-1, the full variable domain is GAGVSQSPRYKVAKRGQDVALRCDPISGHVSLFWYQQALGQGPEFLTYFQNEAQLDKSGLPSDRFFAERPEGSVSTLKIQRTQQEDSAVYLCASIPGGTEQFFGPGTRLTVL.

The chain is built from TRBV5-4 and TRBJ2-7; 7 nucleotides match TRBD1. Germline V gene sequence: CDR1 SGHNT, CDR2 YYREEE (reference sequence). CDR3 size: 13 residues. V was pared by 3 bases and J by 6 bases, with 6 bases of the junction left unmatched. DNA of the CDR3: TGTGCCAGCAGCTCATCACAGGGGAGCGAGCAGTACTTC. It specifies CASSSSQGSEQYF.

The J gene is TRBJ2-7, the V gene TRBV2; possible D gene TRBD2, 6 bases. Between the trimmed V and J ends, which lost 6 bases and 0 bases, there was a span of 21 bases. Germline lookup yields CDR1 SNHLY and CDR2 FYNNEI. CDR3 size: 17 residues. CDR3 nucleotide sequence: TGTGCCAGCAGGGCGGGACCCCAGAGGGGATACTCCTACGAGCAGTACTTC. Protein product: CASRAGPQRGYSYEQYF.

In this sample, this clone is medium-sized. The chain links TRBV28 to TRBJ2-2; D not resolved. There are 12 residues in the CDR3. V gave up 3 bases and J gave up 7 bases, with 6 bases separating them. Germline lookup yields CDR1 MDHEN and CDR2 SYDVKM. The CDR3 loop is CASSFPGGELFF. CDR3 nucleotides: TGTGCCAGCAGTTTTCCAGGCGGGGAGCTGTTTTTT.

The CDR3 bases are TGTGCCAGCAGCGTCGCGACAGGGGCATCCTATAATTCACCCCTCCACTTT. Residues: CASSVATGASYNSPLHF. The gene calls are TRBV9 and TRBJ1-6, with 8 bases that match TRBD1. The CDR3 is 17 amino acids. Germline CDR1 reads SGDLS; CDR2 reads YYNGEE. The trim removed 2 bases at V and 1 base at J, leaving 5 bases unmatched.